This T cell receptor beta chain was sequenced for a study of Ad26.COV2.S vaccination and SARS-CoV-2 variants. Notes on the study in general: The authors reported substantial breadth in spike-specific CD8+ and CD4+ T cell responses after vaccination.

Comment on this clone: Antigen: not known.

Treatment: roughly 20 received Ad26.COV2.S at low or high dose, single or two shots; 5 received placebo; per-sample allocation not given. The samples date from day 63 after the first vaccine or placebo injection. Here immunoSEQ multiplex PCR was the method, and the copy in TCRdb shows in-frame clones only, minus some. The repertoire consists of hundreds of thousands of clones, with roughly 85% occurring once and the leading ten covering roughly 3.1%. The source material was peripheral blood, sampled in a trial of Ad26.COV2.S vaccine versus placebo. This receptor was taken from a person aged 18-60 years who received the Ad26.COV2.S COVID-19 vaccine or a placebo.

CDR3 in amino acids: CASSQGGGLAEETQYF. The CDR3, as DNA: TGCGCCAGCAGCCAAGGAGGAGGACTAGCGGAAGAGACCCAGTACTTC. V usage is TRBV4-3 and J usage is TRBJ2-5; 10 nucleotides agree with TRBD2. This CDR3 spans 16 amino acids. V shed 1 base, J shed 3 bases, and the junction held 5 bases outside the gene matches. CDR1 and CDR2 from the germline V gene are LGHNA and YSLEER.